The 5 T cell receptor beta chains given below trace back to one sample, sequenced in a study of post-analysis software for immune sequencing data. The antigens of these receptors remain unknown. Tagging with unique molecular identifiers was a feature of the TCR beta cDNA libraries. Each CDR3 protein gets one entry after TCRdb re-called the PCR reads with MiXCR. The profile shows roughly 670,000 distinct CDR3 sequences, approximately 60% of them singletons. Study outcomes and limitations: Patients showed TRBV5-6, TRBV5-1 and TRBV20-1 among about five TRBV segments more frequent than in controls.

Sequenced: blood. These receptors were taken from a girl aged 2 to 9 with multiple sclerosis.

This clonotype was seen a few times. The chain is built from TRBV7-2 and TRBJ1-1; no definite D call. The CDR3 has 14 residues. The V gene lost 3 bases and the J gene lost 1 base, with 9 bases spanning the gap. Germline CDR1 SGHTA, CDR2 FQGNSA. CDR3 bases: TGTGCCAGCAGCTTTATCACAGAGAACACTGAAGCTTTCTTT. Translation gives CASSFITENTEAFF.

This clonotype was counted once. The chain carries TRBV2 and TRBJ1-1; tentatively, D is TRBD1 (5 bases). CDR1 and CDR2 (germline): SNHLY, FYNNEI. The germline V and J ends were trimmed by 6 bases and 4 bases, with 12 bases remaining between them. The length of the CDR3 is 13 residues. The CDR3 DNA follows: TGTGCCAGCAGGGACACTACTATCACTGAAGCTTTCTTT. Residues: CASRDTTITEAFF.

The chain couples TRBV29-1 to TRBJ2-7, with TRBD2 matching over 8 bases. Per germline, CDR1 SQVTM and CDR2 ANQGSEA. The V and J ends lost 6 bases and 4 bases, in that order; junction bases with no gene match: 5. CDR3 length: 12 amino acids. The chain's CDR3 is CSVSGGIYEQYF. CDR3 DNA: TGCAGCGTCTCGGGAGGGATTTACGAGCAGTACTTC.

The V and J genes are TRBV4-3 and TRBJ2-1; a possible D gene is TRBD1 (6 bases). This CDR3 is 16 amino acids long. Per germline, CDR1 LGHNA and CDR2 YSLEER. Trimming shortened V by 4 bases and J by 2 bases, and 15 bases separated the two germline ends. The DNA of the CDR3 is TGCGCCAGCAGCCCTACAGGGATAGCCGCCTACAATGAGCAGTTCTTC. It codes for CASSPTGIAAYNEQFF.

The table lists this clonotype with a few counts. The V gene is TRBV12-3 or TRBV12-4, the J gene TRBJ2-3; D unresolved. The CDR3 is made up of 14 amino acids. V was clipped by 3 bases and J by 2 bases, with 9 bases between them. In nucleotides, the CDR3 is TGTGCCAGCAGTTTTCAAGTTCCCACAGATACGCAGTATTTT. This gives the protein CASSFQVPTDTQYF.